This T cell receptor beta chain stems from a study of blood T cell repertoires in COVID-19. Profiling relied on immunoSEQ multiplex PCR, and the TCRdb table lists in-frame clones only, not all of them. The sample carries approximately 390,000 clones, approximately 86% recorded once. With respect to this clone: Sequence at one end of the junction differs from germline and may be a read error.

Germline loops: CDR1 LGHDT, CDR2 YNNKEL (reference sequence). This CDR3 is 14 amino acids long. The chain recombines TRBV3-1 (or the pseudogene TRBV3-2) with TRBJ2-3; D may be TRBD2 (6 bases). This receptor was taken from a woman between 35 and 50 years old with acute COVID-19. Source material: PBMCs or T cells enriched from blood (not recorded which). The CDR3 sequence is CASRQGLSTDTQYF. The DNA for the CDR3 is TGTGCCAGCAGACAAGGACTAAGCACAGATACGCAGTATTTT.